These 31 T cell receptor beta chains were sequenced from one sample in a study of Ad26.COV2.S vaccination and SARS-CoV-2 variants. The data were produced by immunoSEQ multiplex PCR, yet TCRdb's version contains in-frame clones alone and is incomplete. The table shows fewer than 400,000 clones, with 86% occurring only once. Treatment reported: roughly 18 received Ad26.COV2.S at low or high dose, single or two shots; about 5 received placebo; per-sample allocation not given. Day 63 after the first injection of vaccine or placebo was the sampling time. Sample: peripheral blood, taken in a trial of Ad26.COV2.S vaccine versus placebo. Receptors were obtained from a person between 18 and 59 years old who received the Ad26.COV2.S COVID-19 vaccine or a placebo.

This chain links TRBV4-1 with TRBJ2-7; perhaps TRBD1 as D (5 bases). V was clipped by 3 bases and J by 2 bases, with 14 bases between them. CDR1 MGHRA and CDR2 YSYEKL come from the germline V gene. This CDR3 spans 15 amino acids. The CDR3 loop reads CASSQGPGPPYEQYF. The CDR3 nucleotides read TGCGCCAGCAGCCAGGGCCCAGGGCCCCCCTACGAGCAGTACTTC.

V gene TRBV11-3 combines with J gene TRBJ2-1; 7 bases fit TRBD1. The CDR3 contains 15 residues. Looked up from germline, CDR1 is SGHNT and CDR2 is YENEEA. V shed 2 bases, J shed 3 bases, and the junction held 4 bases outside the gene matches. CDR3 sequence (DNA): TGTGCCAGCAGCTTATCCGCAGGGGGCTACAATGAGCAGTTCTTC. It yields the protein CASSLSAGGYNEQFF.

This clone was detected only once. The V call is TRBV5-4, the J call TRBJ2-5; a possible D gene is TRBD2 (6 bases). Trimming shortened V by 4 bases and J by 0 bases, and 13 bases separated the two germline ends. There are 15 residues in the CDR3. Per germline, CDR1 SGHNT and CDR2 YYREEE (reference sequence). The CDR3 DNA reads TGTGCCAGCAGCGAGGACTACCAGTACCAAGAGACCCAGTACTTC. Its protein is CASSEDYQYQETQYF.

V gene TRBV21-1 combines with J gene TRBJ1-1. TRBV21-1 is annotated as a pseudogene. The CDR3 spans 14 residues. CDR3 region: CASSTNPKGTEAFF. The CDR3 bases are TGTGCCAGCAGCACCAACCCTAAAGGCACTGAAGCTTTCTTT.

This chain links TRBV2 with TRBJ1-2; D is unclear. The CDR3 is 14 residues long. The ends were cut back, 0 bases at V and 2 bases at J, with 7 bases in the middle. Germline CDR1 SNHLY, CDR2 FYNNEI. The CDR3 coding sequence is TGTGCCAGCAGTGAAGCGCGGAGAAACTATGGCTACACCTTC. The encoded protein is CASSEARRNYGYTF.

J is TRBJ1-6 and V is TRBV7-2; D possibly corresponds to TRBD1 (6 bases). V lost 3 bases and J lost 7, with 13 bases in between. The CDR3 is 15 residues long. Germline lookup yields CDR1 SGHTA and CDR2 FQGNSA. In nucleotides, the CDR3 is TGTGCCAGCAGCTTGGCCTGGACAGCCAATTCACCCCTCCACTTT. Encoded protein: CASSLAWTANSPLHF. The full variable domain, its missing parts supplied by reference TRBV7-2 and TRBJ1-6, is GAGVSQSPSNKVTEKGKDVELRCDPISGHTALYWYRQSLGQGLEFLIYFQGNSAPDKSGLPSDRFSAERTGGSVSTLTIQRTQQEDSAVYLCASSLAWTANSPLHFGNGTRLTVT.

The CDR3 loop is CASRGGAANSPLHF. For the CDR3, the DNA is TGTGCCAGCAGAGGAGGGGCAGCTAATTCACCCCTCCACTTT. This chain links TRBV9 with TRBJ1-6, with a possible D match to TRBD1 (5 bases). CDR1 and CDR2 (germline): SGDLS, YYNGEE. Trimming removed 5 bases from V and 6 bases from J, with 12 bases in between. The CDR3 has 14 amino acids.

This sequence joins TRBV19 and TRBJ1-2; D may be TRBD1 (6 bases). Germline-derived CDR1 and CDR2 are LNHDA and SQIVND (reference sequence). Trimming stripped 4 bases from V and 2 bases from J, with 14 bases between. The CDR3 contains 15 residues. The CDR3 loop is CASSSPRDTNYGYTF. Here the CDR3 DNA reads TGTGCCAGTAGTAGCCCCCGGGACACCAACTATGGCTACACCTTC.

This clone has a handful of counts. The chain joins TRBV7-9 to TRBJ1-3; D might be TRBD1 (5 bases). The CDR3 length is 15 residues. V lost 1 base and J 8 bases, leaving 15 bases between the germline ends. CDR1 is SEHNR and CDR2 is FQNEAQ in the germline V gene (reference sequence). The CDR3 nucleotides are TGTGCCAGCAGCTTAGAACCGGGGGTAAAGTACACCATATATTTT. Encoded protein: CASSLEPGVKYTIYF.

This clone was detected only a few times. The V and J genes are TRBV3-1 (or the pseudogene TRBV3-2) and TRBJ1-5; D unresolved. CDR1 and CDR2 (germline): LGHDT, YNNKEL (reference sequence). Trimming stripped 2 bases from V and 5 bases from J, with 4 bases between. The length of the CDR3 is 12 residues. The CDR3 loop is CASSQLHQPQHF. Written as DNA, the CDR3 is TGTGCCAGCAGCCAACTTCATCAGCCCCAGCATTTT.

This clone was detected a few times. V is TRBV2 and J is TRBJ2-7; 9 positions agree with TRBD1. The CDR3 has 13 amino acids. After removal of 10 bases from V and 1 base from J, the junction contained 5 bases not matched to a gene. Germline loops: CDR1 SNHLY, CDR2 FYNNEI. CDR3 region: CATTGTGSYEQYF. The CDR3 DNA is TGTGCCACCACTGGGACAGGGTCCTACGAGCAGTACTTC.

The rearrangement uses TRBV2 and TRBJ1-4, with D possibly matching TRBD1 (6 bases). V lost 4 bases and J 7 bases, leaving 13 bases between the germline ends. Germline CDR1 SNHLY, CDR2 FYNNEI. The CDR3 has 14 residues. CDR3 DNA sequence: TGTGCCAGCAGTGTACAGGGTCAAAGTGAAAAACTGTTTTTT. Amino acid sequence: CASSVQGQSEKLFF.

Only a few counts were recorded for this clone. The V gene is TRBV6-1, the J gene TRBJ2-1; TRBD1 or TRBD2 may be the D gene (7 bases each). Germline values: CDR1 MNHNS, CDR2 SASEGT. This CDR3 region has 14 residues. V was trimmed by 3 bases and J by 4 bases, leaving 10 bases between them. The CDR3 here is CASSDRGGYNEQFF. The CDR3 DNA reads as TGTGCCAGCAGTGACAGGGGGGGGTACAATGAGCAGTTCTTC.

The rearrangement uses TRBV5-8 and TRBJ2-3; D is possibly TRBD1 (5 bases). Per the germline V gene, CDR1 is SGHTS and CDR2 is YDEGEE. The CDR3 runs to 14 residues. V gave up 1 base and J gave up 2 bases, with 8 bases separating them. Here the CDR3 DNA reads TGTGCCAGCAGCTTGTACAGGAACACAGATACGCAGTATTTT. The encoded protein is CASSLYRNTDTQYF. Supplemented by reference TRBV5-8 and TRBJ2-3, the full variable domain reads EAGVTQSPTHLIKTRGQQATLRCSPISGHTSVYWYQQALGLGLQFLLWYDEGEERNRGNFPPRFSGRQFPNYSSELNVNALELEDSALYLCASSLYRNTDTQYFGPGTRLTVL.

This chain joins TRBV12-5 and TRBJ2-1, with D possibly TRBD2 on 5 matching bases. The germline V gene has CDR1 LGHNT and CDR2 FRNRAP. This CDR3 contains 13 residues. V lost 1 base and J 7 bases, leaving 8 bases between the germline ends. The CDR3 DNA reads TGTGCTAGTGGTTTGGGTCTAGCAAATGAGCAGTTCTTC. Its translation is CASGLGLANEQFF.

This clone was picked up one time. The chain couples TRBV4-3 to TRBJ1-2; a weak D match, TRBD1 (6 bases). V lost 1 base and J 0 bases, leaving 15 bases between the germline ends. The CDR3 is 17 amino acids. Germline V gene data show CDR1 as LGHNA and CDR2 as YSLEER. The CDR3 DNA follows: TGCGCCAGCAGCCAAGGGGTACAGGGAGCAGCTAACTATGGCTACACCTTC. Encoded protein: CASSQGVQGAANYGYTF.

This clone appeared once. CDR3 sequence (DNA): TGTGCCAGTAGGTTGACAGCGGGCGGTCGCTATGGCTACACCTTC. Its protein is CASRLTAGGRYGYTF. V and J are TRBV19 and TRBJ1-2; perhaps TRBD1 as D (5 bases). The CDR3 is 15 amino acids. The V gene lost 6 bases and the J gene lost 4 bases, with 18 bases spanning the gap. Germline V CDR1 and CDR2: LNHDA, SQIVND (reference sequence).

V usage is TRBV30 and J usage is TRBJ1-4, with D uncertain. In germline, CDR1 is GTSNPN, CDR2 SVGIG (reference sequence). V was cut by 2 bases and J by 3 bases, with 10 bases left in between. There are 14 residues in the CDR3. CDR3 in DNA: TGTGCCTGGAGTCTTTGGGGAGCTAATGAAAAACTGTTTTTT. Its translation is CAWSLWGANEKLFF.

This clone has a handful of counts. The chain recombines TRBV5-1 with TRBJ1-1; D might be TRBD1 (5 bases). Germline V gene data show CDR1 as SGHRS and CDR2 as YFSETQ. V was pared by 1 base and J by 7 bases, with 11 bases between. CDR3 length equals 13 residues. The DNA for the CDR3 is TGCGCCAGCAGCTTGCAGGTGGGGGGTGAAGCTTTCTTT. Amino acids: CASSLQVGGEAFF.

The rearrangement uses TRBV30 and TRBJ2-7; TRBD2 aligns across 11 bases. V lost 3 bases to trimming and J lost 2 bases; unmatched junction nucleotides: 3. The CDR3 length is 14 residues. Germline-derived CDR1 and CDR2 are GTSNPN and SVGIG (reference sequence). The CDR3: CAWSLAGGTYEQYF. The CDR3 bases are TGTGCCTGGAGCCTAGCGGGGGGAACCTACGAGCAGTACTTC.

The chain has TRBV7-7 and TRBJ1-5, with D unresolved. Germline V lookup: CDR1 SSHAT, CDR2 FNYEAQ (reference sequence). The CDR3 runs to 14 residues. Between the trimmed V and J ends, which lost 8 bases and 4 bases, there was a span of 15 bases. CDR3 DNA: TGTGCCAGCCCAGTAGGCGCTATTAATCAGCCCCAGCATTTT. This encodes CASPVGAINQPQHF.

V usage is TRBV12-3 or TRBV12-4 and J usage is TRBJ1-2; the match to TRBD1 covers 10 bases. The V gene end was trimmed by 5 bases and the J gene end by 6 bases; junction bases not matched to a gene: 3. The CDR3 sequence is 13 residues long. CDR3 protein: CASSRQGADGYTF. The CDR3 DNA follows: TGTGCCAGCAGTCGACAGGGGGCGGATGGCTACACCTTC.

This rearrangement joins TRBV27 to TRBJ1-1; tentative D call: TRBD1 (5 bases). The V gene lost 4 bases and the J gene lost 8 bases, with 14 bases spanning the gap. The CDR3 sequence is 13 residues long. Germline assignment: CDR1 MNHEY and CDR2 SMNVEV (reference sequence). CDR3 residues: CASSWTFTDEAFF. CDR3 coding DNA: TGTGCCAGCAGTTGGACATTTACCGACGAAGCTTTCTTT.

V usage is TRBV12-3 or TRBV12-4 and J usage is TRBJ1-2; D call uncertain. The ends were cut back, 3 bases at V and 8 bases at J, with 10 bases in the middle. This CDR3 region has 12 residues. CDR3 nucleotide sequence: TGTGCCAGCAGTTTTAGGCAAGAGGGCTACACCTTC. It is translated as CASSFRQEGYTF.

The rearrangement uses TRBV7-2 and TRBJ1-1; no clear D. CDR1 SGHTA and CDR2 FQGNSA come from the germline V gene. Trimming took off 2 bases at V and 1 base at J, with 11 bases between the two ends. The CDR3 has 15 amino acids. This CDR3 is CASSLLGQANTEAFF. DNA for the CDR3: TGTGCCAGCAGCTTATTGGGCCAGGCGAACACTGAAGCTTTCTTT. Supplemented by reference TRBV7-2 and TRBJ1-1, the full variable domain reads GAGVSQSPSNKVTEKGKDVELRCDPISGHTALYWYRQSLGQGLEFLIYFQGNSAPDKSGLPSDRFSAERTGGSVSTLTIQRTQQEDSAVYLCASSLLGQANTEAFFGQGTRLTVV.

This clone was observed a single time. V and J are TRBV20-1 and TRBJ2-1, with TRBD2 identical over 7 bases. In germline, CDR1 is DFQATT, CDR2 SNEGSKA (reference sequence). This CDR3 is 14 amino acids long. V shed 3 bases and J 7 bases; nucleotides not matched to a gene: 9. CDR3 in DNA: TGCAGTGCTAGTTGGCGACTAGCTAGGAATGAGCAGTTCTTC. Its translation is CSASWRLARNEQFF.

The chain links TRBV29-1 to TRBJ1-2; D might be TRBD1 (5 bases). CDR1 and CDR2 from the germline V gene are SQVTM and ANQGSEA. This CDR3 region has 12 residues. V was shortened by 4 bases and J by 4 bases, with 10 bases between the two germline ends. CDR3 nucleotides: TGCAGCGTTGTGGACACTAGCTATGGCTACACCTTC. It encodes CSVVDTSYGYTF.

The chain uses TRBV12-3 or TRBV12-4 and TRBJ1-2, with D uncertain. There are 13 residues in the CDR3. V was pared by 3 bases and J by 2 bases, with 7 bases between. The CDR3 spells CASSFDTNYGYTF. The CDR3 DNA is TGTGCCAGCAGTTTCGACACAAACTATGGCTACACCTTC.

The rearrangement uses TRBV6-2 or TRBV6-3 and TRBJ2-5; D might be TRBD1 (5 bases). This CDR3 has 16 residues. Germline CDR1 and CDR2: MNHEY and SVGEGT. Trimming cost V 1 base and J 2 bases, with 14 bases left between them. In DNA, the CDR3 is TGTGCCAGCAGTTACTATAGGAGAAAGGGGCAAGAGACCCAGTACTTC. Its protein is CASSYYRRKGQETQYF.

The chain joins TRBV9 to TRBJ2-7; D perhaps matches TRBD1 (5 bases). Germline assignment: CDR1 SGDLS and CDR2 YYNGEE. The CDR3 contains 15 residues. V was pared by 4 bases and J by 2 bases, with 16 bases between. The CDR3 DNA reads as TGTGCCAGCAGCCCTACCAGGGTAGGGGCCTACGAGCAGTACTTC. Translated, it gives CASSPTRVGAYEQYF. Full variable domain (rest looked up from reference TRBV9 and TRBJ2-7): DSGVTQTPKHLITATGQRVTLRCSPRSGDLSVYWYQQSLDQGLQFLIQYYNGEERAKGNILERFSAQQFPDLHSELNLSSLELGDSALYFCASSPTRVGAYEQYFGPGTRLTVT.

The gene calls are TRBV5-4 and TRBJ2-7; 8 nucleotides align to TRBD1. CDR1 and CDR2 (germline): SGHNT, YYREEE (reference sequence). V lost 2 bases and J lost 5; bases outside the gene matches: 3. The CDR3 consists of 13 residues. CDR3 coding DNA: TGTGCCAGCAGCTTACAGGGGGAGAACGAGCAGTACTTC. As protein: CASSLQGENEQYF.